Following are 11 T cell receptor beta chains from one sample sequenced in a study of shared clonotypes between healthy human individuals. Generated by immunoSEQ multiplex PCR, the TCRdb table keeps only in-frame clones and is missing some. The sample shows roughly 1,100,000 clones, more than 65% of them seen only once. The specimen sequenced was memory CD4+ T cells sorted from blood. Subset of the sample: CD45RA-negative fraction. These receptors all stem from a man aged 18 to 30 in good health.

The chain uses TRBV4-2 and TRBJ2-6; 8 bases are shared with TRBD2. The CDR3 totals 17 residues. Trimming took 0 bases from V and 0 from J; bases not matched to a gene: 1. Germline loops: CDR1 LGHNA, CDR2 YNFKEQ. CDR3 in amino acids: CASSQEAGVSGANVLTF. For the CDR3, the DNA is TGTGCCAGCAGCCAAGAAGCGGGGGTCTCTGGGGCCAACGTCCTGACTTTC.

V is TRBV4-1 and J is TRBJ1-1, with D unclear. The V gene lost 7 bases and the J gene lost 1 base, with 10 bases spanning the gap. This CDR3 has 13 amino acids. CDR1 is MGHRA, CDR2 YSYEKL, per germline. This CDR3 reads CASKRTENTEAFF. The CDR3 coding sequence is TGCGCCAGCAAACGGACTGAGAACACTGAAGCTTTCTTT.

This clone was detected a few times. The CDR3 is CASSPPRLAVGREGQETQYF. The CDR3 DNA is TGTGCCAGCTCACCACCGCGACTAGCCGTTGGGCGGGAGGGCCAAGAGACCCAGTACTTC. The chain joins TRBV18 to TRBJ2-5; 9 nucleotides agree with TRBD2. The germline gives CDR1 KGHSH, CDR2 LQKENI. The CDR3 totals 20 residues. J lost 1 base, V lost 0 bases, and 15 bases had no gene match. Supplemented by reference TRBV18 and TRBJ2-5, the full variable domain reads NAGVMQNPRHLVRRRGQEARLRCSPMKGHSHVYWYRQLPEEGLKFMVYLQKENIIDESGMPKERFSAEFPKEGPSILRIQQVVRGDSAAYFCASSPPRLAVGREGQETQYFGPGTRLLVL.

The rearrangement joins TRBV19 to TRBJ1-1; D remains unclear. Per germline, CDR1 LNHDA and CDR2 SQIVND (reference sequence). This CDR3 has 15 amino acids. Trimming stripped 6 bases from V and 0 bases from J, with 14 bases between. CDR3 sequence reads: CASSITVIMNTEAFF. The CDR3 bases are TGTGCCAGTAGCATCACAGTAATAATGAACACTGAAGCTTTCTTT.

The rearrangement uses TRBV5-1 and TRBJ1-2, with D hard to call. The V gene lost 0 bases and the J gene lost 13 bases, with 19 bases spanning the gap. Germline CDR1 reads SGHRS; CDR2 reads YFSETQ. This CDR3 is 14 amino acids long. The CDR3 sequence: CASSLALDKGILTF. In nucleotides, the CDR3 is TGCGCCAGCAGCTTGGCCCTGGATAAGGGTATACTCACCTTC.

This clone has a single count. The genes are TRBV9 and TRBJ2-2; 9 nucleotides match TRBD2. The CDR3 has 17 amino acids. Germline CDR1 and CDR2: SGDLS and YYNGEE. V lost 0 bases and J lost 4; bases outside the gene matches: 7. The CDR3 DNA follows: TGTGCCAGCAGCGTAGCTAGCACTAGCGGGTCCACCGGGGAGCTGTTTTTT. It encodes CASSVASTSGSTGELFF.

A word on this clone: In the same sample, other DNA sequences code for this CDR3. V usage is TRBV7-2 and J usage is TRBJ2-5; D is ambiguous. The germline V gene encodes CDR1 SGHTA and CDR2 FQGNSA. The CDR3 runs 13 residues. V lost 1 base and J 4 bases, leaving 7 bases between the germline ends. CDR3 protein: CASSLGLGETQYF. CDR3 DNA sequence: TGTGCCAGCAGCTTAGGCCTTGGAGAGACCCAGTACTTC.

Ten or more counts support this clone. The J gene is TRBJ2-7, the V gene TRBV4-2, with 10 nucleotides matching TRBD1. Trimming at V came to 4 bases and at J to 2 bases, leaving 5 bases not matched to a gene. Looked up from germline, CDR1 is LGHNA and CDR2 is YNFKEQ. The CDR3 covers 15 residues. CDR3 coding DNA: TGTGCCAGCAGCCCGAGTGGGACAGGGGCCTACGAGCAGTACTTC. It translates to CASSPSGTGAYEQYF.

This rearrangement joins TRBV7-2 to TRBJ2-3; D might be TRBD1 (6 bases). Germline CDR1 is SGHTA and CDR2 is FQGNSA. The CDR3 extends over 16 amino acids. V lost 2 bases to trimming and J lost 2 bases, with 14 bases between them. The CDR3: CASSLYWGRITDTQYF. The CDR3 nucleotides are TGTGCCAGCAGCTTATATTGGGGGCGGATCACAGATACGCAGTATTTT.

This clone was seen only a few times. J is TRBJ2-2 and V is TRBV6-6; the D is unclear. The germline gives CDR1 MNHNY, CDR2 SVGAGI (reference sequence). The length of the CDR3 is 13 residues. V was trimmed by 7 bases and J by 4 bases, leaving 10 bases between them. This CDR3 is CASTQGPTGELFF. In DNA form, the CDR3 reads TGTGCCAGCACTCAAGGTCCCACCGGGGAGCTGTTTTTT.

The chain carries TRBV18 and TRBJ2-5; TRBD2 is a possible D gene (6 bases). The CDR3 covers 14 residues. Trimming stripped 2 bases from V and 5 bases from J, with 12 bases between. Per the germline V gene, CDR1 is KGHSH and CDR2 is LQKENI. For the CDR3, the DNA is TGTGCCAGCTCACCAGCGGGGCGACCGGAGACCCAGTACTTC. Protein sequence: CASSPAGRPETQYF.